The clone carrying this T cell receptor (beta chain) has a handful of counts. Antigen unknown. The sample is drawn from a study of beta chain features in type 1 diabetes. Study-level results: Patients and controls would be equally affected if PCR favored shorter templates. People with Type 1 diabetes carried modestly yet significantly shorter TCRB CDR3s in all four CD4+ subsets.

Every participating donor gave one draw, a heparinised blood sample averaging about 116 mL. Cell sorting via CD45RO/CCR7/CD25/CD127/CD95/CD27 was performed to obtain CD4+ naive, central memory, regulatory and stem cell-like memory cells. TCRB transcripts that were expressed got sequenced, as all of the isolated RNA had been reverse transcribed. Sequenced by immunoSEQ multiplex PCR; TCRdb stores in-frame clones only, minus some. The sample holds 400,000 to 600,000 clones, over 25% seen once. The clonotype was recovered from a man between 18 and 35 years old in good health. Material: naive CD4+ T cells from blood.

CDR3 residues: CAISEQGTQFF. The CDR3 nucleotides read TGTGCCATCAGTGAGCAGGGGACCCAGTTCTTC. This chain links TRBV10-3 with TRBJ2-1; possibly TRBD1 for D (6 bases). Germline V gene lookup returns CDR1 ENHRY and CDR2 SYGVKD. The CDR3 totals 11 residues. V shed 2 bases and J shed 13 bases, with 9 bases lying between them.